This TCR beta chain was sequenced for a study of T cell repertoires in cytomegalovirus infection. With respect to this clonotype: Its matching antigen is unknown.

TCRdb processed the reads anew with MiXCR; each CDR3 protein has one entry. The profile shows about 280,000 distinct CDR3 sequences, less than 25% of them singletons. CDR3 length: 15 residues. With V trimmed by 7 bases and J by 4 bases, 9 bases remained unmatched. Per the germline V gene, CDR1 is SGHVS and CDR2 is FNYEAQ. The sample here was cultured PBMCs, taken from culture after CMV antigen stimulation. The genes are TRBV7-6 and TRBJ1-4, with 7 positions matching TRBD1. The TCR comes from a human donor in good health (CMV status not recorded). Some clones in this sample may be carry-over from other donors' samples. CDR3 DNA: TGTGCCAGCACCAAGTACGGGACAGTTAATGAAAAACTGTTTTTT. It is translated as CASTKYGTVNEKLFF.